The present TCR beta chain was sequenced within a study of T cell repertoires in cytomegalovirus infection. One entry per CDR3 protein results from TCRdb running MiXCR on the reads. The sample includes 170,000 or so distinct CDR3 sequences, about 15% of them seen just once. Per the germline V gene, CDR1 is SGHTA and CDR2 is FQGNSA. Between the trimmed V and J ends, which lost 0 bases and 2 bases, there was a span of 11 bases. The CDR3 is made up of 15 amino acids. This clonotype was seen repeatedly, ten times or more. The TCR sequence derives from a human donor in good health (CMV status not recorded). Some clones in this sample may be carry-over from other donors' samples. The specimen was CD8+ T cells from PBMCs. V and J are TRBV7-2 and TRBJ2-7; possibly TRBD1 for D (6 bases). The CDR3 nucleotides are TGTGCCAGCAGCTTAGCGAGGACAGCCACCTACGAGCAGTACTTC. It translates to CASSLARTATYEQYF.